This T cell receptor (beta chain) came from a study of cytomegalovirus exposure and HLA in healthy donors. Whereas donors were nominally healthy upon sampling, unrecorded immune exposures were probable. A word on this clone: The antigen is undetermined. The germline gene is not matched at one end of the junction; a read error may be the cause.

PCR used 60 Vbeta primers and 13 Jbeta primers. Source study methods: Later, an analysis found roughly 80 million unique TCR beta chains, and 9.5 million to 11 million of these were shared. Clones were read by immunoSEQ multiplex PCR, and TCRdb kept only the in-frame ones, dropping some. V and J calls and clone size follow that table, whereas D and trimming were derived from the DNA. The table includes 96,000 or so clones, 65% to 75% detected once. The study, taken as a whole, reports: Presence/absence analyses took donor sequencing depth as roughly uniform. Among TCR sequences, most were rare, though some public TCRs appeared in many donors.

CDR1 is SSHAT and CDR2 is FNYEAQ in the germline V gene (reference sequence). The CDR3 is made up of 16 amino acids. The chain has TRBV7-7 and TRBJ2-5; 15 nucleotides match TRBD2. Sequenced sample: PBMCs. The clonotype originates from a female donor in good health and CMV-seropositive. The CDR3 here is CASSMGLAGGQETQYF. The CDR3 DNA reads as TGTGCTAGCAGCATGGGACTAGCGGGGGGCCAAGAGACCCAGTACTTC.